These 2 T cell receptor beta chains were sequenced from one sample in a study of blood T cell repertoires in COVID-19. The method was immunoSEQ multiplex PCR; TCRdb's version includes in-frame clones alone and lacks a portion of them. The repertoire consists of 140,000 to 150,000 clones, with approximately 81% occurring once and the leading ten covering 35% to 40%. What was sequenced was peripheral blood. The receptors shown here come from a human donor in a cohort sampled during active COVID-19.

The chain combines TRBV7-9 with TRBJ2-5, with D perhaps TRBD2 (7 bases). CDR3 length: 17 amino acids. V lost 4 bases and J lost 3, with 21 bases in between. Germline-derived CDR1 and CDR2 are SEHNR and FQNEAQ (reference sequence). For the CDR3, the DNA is TGTGCCAGCAGCTCCCAACTACGGGGGGCTTTTAAAGAGACCCAGTACTTC. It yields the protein CASSSQLRGAFKETQYF.

CDR3 sequence reads: CASSPAGTGTQYF. The CDR3 DNA is TGTGCCAGCAGCCCGGCGGGCACGGGTACGCAGTATTTT. The chain carries TRBV11-2 and TRBJ2-3; tentative D call: TRBD2 (5 bases). The CDR3 has 13 residues. The V gene's germline CDR1 is SGHAT and CDR2 FQNNGV. The V end was cut by 5 bases, the J end by 8 bases, with 14 bases between.